This entry concerns a single T cell receptor beta chain. Trimming stripped 3 bases from V and 1 base from J, with 10 bases between. Germline values: CDR1 SNHLY, CDR2 FYNNEI. The CDR3 loop spans 15 amino acids. This specimen belongs to a study of blood T cell repertoires in COVID-19. Sequencing used immunoSEQ multiplex PCR; TCRdb keeps in-frame clones, though not all of them. Here the sample spans 300,000 to 500,000 clones, around 87% being singletons. The origin of this receptor is a woman aged 25 to 39 with acute COVID-19. The sequenced sample consisted of PBMCs or T cells enriched from blood (not recorded which). The V gene is TRBV2, the J gene TRBJ1-5, with D possibly TRBD1 on 5 matching bases. The CDR3 sequence: CASSDQGTSNQPQHF. Here the CDR3 DNA reads TGTGCCAGCAGTGACCAGGGCACCAGCAATCAGCCCCAGCATTTT.